The following is a T cell receptor (beta chain) sequence with its context. PCR amplification relied on 60 Vbeta primers (plus 13 Jbeta primers). TCRdb keeps only in-frame clones here, not all; method: immunoSEQ multiplex PCR. The table includes 130,000 or so clones, 60% to 80% detected once. The sample belongs to a study of cytomegalovirus exposure and HLA in healthy donors. The wider study: Tens of millions of unique TCR sequences came from HLA-typed donors in an early release.

CDR1 and CDR2 from the germline V gene are MDHEN and SYDVKM. With V trimmed by 6 bases and J by 4 bases, 10 bases remained unmatched. The CDR3 is made up of 16 amino acids. Every donor was a healthy person donating bone marrow. The TCR was taken from an older woman in good health and CMV-seronegative. Sequencing was done on a sample of PBMCs. The V gene is TRBV28, the J gene TRBJ2-1, with 9 bases that match TRBD2. CDR3 residues: CASSPRGLAGYNEQFF. The CDR3 DNA follows: TGTGCCAGCAGCCCACGAGGGCTAGCGGGGTACAATGAGCAGTTCTTC.